The 21 T cell receptor beta chains listed next were all sequenced from one sample in a study of cytomegalovirus exposure and HLA in healthy donors. Both 60 Vbeta primers and 13 Jbeta primers went into the PCR. Clones were read by immunoSEQ multiplex PCR, and TCRdb kept only the in-frame ones, dropping some. Among 150,000 to 200,000 clones listed, about 80% were seen once. Sequencing was performed on PBMCs. The receptors originated from a man aged 25-45 years in good health and CMV-seropositive.

Comments on this clone: Its ends do not fully match the called genes, so a read error is possible. The chain combines TRBV2 with TRBJ1-5, with 11 bases that match TRBD1. Germline-derived CDR1 and CDR2 are SNHLY and FYNNEI. CDR3 length: 17 residues. CDR3 sequence reads: CTSSTGTGGFSNQPQHF. Here the CDR3 DNA reads TGTACCAGCAGCACCGGGACAGGGGGTTTTAGCAATCAGCCCCAGCATTTT.

The genes are TRBV13 and TRBJ1-2; 11 nucleotides match TRBD1. This CDR3 spans 16 amino acids. After removal of 5 bases from V and 6 bases from J, the junction contained 11 bases not matched to a gene. The germline gives CDR1 PRHDT, CDR2 FYEKMQ (reference sequence). The CDR3 sequence: CASSRTGQGEADGYTF. DNA for the CDR3: TGTGCCAGCAGCAGGACGGGACAGGGGGAGGCGGATGGCTACACCTTC. The variable domain in full, completed from reference TRBV13 and TRBJ1-2, reads AAGVIQSPRHLIKEKRETATLKCYPIPRHDTVYWYQQGPGQDPQFLISFYEKMQSDKGSIPDRFSAQQFSDYHSELNMSSLELGDSALYFCASSRTGQGEADGYTFGSGTRLTVV.

This sequence joins TRBV9 and TRBJ1-3; 9 bases map to TRBD1. The CDR3 length is 15 residues. Germline V gives CDR1 SGDLS, CDR2 YYNGEE. With 2 bases clipped from V and 2 bases from J, the junction kept 2 bases outside the gene matches. CDR3 DNA sequence: TGTGCCAGCAGCGTCCGGACAGGGGCTGGAAACACCATATATTTT. This translates into CASSVRTGAGNTIYF.

J is TRBJ2-1 and V is TRBV7-9, with 14 nucleotides matching TRBD2. V was pared by 3 bases and J by 1 base, with 5 bases of the junction left unmatched. There are 18 residues in the CDR3. The germline gives CDR1 SEHNR, CDR2 FQNEAQ (reference sequence). The CDR3 DNA is TGTGCCAGCAGCTTCCCGACTAGCGGGAGGGCATCCTACAATGAGCAGTTCTTC. Its translation is CASSFPTSGRASYNEQFF.

The chain uses TRBV4-1 and TRBJ1-1, with D maybe TRBD1 (6 bases). V was trimmed by 3 bases and J by 0 bases, leaving 14 bases between them. The germline gives CDR1 MGHRA, CDR2 YSYEKL. This CDR3 spans 16 amino acids. The CDR3 is CASSQDTGSMNTEAFF. CDR3 bases: TGCGCCAGCAGCCAGGATACAGGGTCAATGAACACTGAAGCTTTCTTT.

Turning to this clone: A read error may account for a junction end that differs from germline. The chain couples TRBV7-9 to TRBJ2-7; a possible D gene is TRBD2 (7 bases). CDR1 is SEHNR and CDR2 is FQNEAQ in the germline V gene (reference sequence). The CDR3 is 11 amino acids. CDR3 DNA: TGTGCCAGCAGGGCCTCGGGGGGCCAGCACTTC. It translates to CASRASGGQHF.

The count of this clone is one. CDR3 region: CASSQMGGTGNTIYF. Written as DNA, the CDR3 is TGTGCCAGCAGCCAAATGGGGGGTACTGGAAACACCATATATTTT. The chain carries TRBV5-4 and TRBJ1-3, with a tentative D call TRBD1 (5 bases). CDR1 is SGHNT and CDR2 is YYREEE in the germline V gene (reference sequence). V dropped 4 bases and J dropped 2 bases, with 13 bases sitting between them. The CDR3 runs 15 residues. Complete variable domain (other parts from reference TRBV5-4 and TRBJ1-3): ETGVTQSPTHLIKTRGQQVTLRCSSQSGHNTVSWYQQALGQGPQFIFQYYREEENGRGNFPPRFSGLQFPNYSSELNVNALELDDSALYLCASSQMGGTGNTIYFGEGSWLTVV.

The chain carries TRBV7-9 and TRBJ2-2; 11 positions agree with TRBD2. The CDR3 sequence is 17 residues long. The germline gives CDR1 SEHNR, CDR2 FQNEAQ (reference sequence). The V segment lost 5 bases and the J segment 4 bases; nucleotides outside the gene matches: 9. The CDR3 sequence is CASSGRLAGRGTGELFF. CDR3 bases: TGTGCCAGCAGCGGAAGACTAGCGGGGCGGGGCACCGGGGAGCTGTTTTTT.

The rearrangement joins TRBV10-3 to TRBJ2-3; weak D call: TRBD1 (6 bases). Trimming cost V 5 bases and J 8 bases, with 14 bases left between them. The length of the CDR3 is 13 residues. CDR1 is ENHRY and CDR2 is SYGVKD in the germline V gene. In DNA form, the CDR3 reads TGTGCCATCAGTAATTCAGGGGACGGTACGCAGTATTTT. Amino acid sequence: CAISNSGDGTQYF.

The rearrangement uses TRBV5-1 and TRBJ1-1; weak D call: TRBD1 (6 bases). Deletions cut 3 bases from V and 3 bases from J, with 12 bases between. The CDR3 loop spans 14 amino acids. Germline lookup yields CDR1 SGHRS and CDR2 YFSETQ. The CDR3 DNA reads TGCGCCAGCAGCTGGGCCGCAGGGGACACTGAAGCTTTCTTT. This sequence encodes CASSWAAGDTEAFF.

DNA of the CDR3: TGTGCCAGCAGCTTATCCGGACAGGGAAATCAGCCCCAGCATTTT. This sequence encodes CASSLSGQGNQPQHF. The chain recombines TRBV11-2 with TRBJ1-5; 8 nucleotides align to TRBD1. This CDR3 is built from 15 residues. Per the germline V gene, CDR1 is SGHAT and CDR2 is FQNNGV. The V gene end was trimmed by 2 bases and the J gene end by 4 bases; junction bases not matched to a gene: 4.

The chain couples TRBV6-1 to TRBJ2-1; TRBD2 matches at 7 bases. The CDR3 length is 15 residues. Trimming took 2 bases from V and 9 from J; bases not matched to a gene: 10. Germline V gives CDR1 MNHNS, CDR2 SASEGT. CDR3 coding DNA: TGTGCCAGCAGTGAATCTTCCGGTAAGCGGGGTGAGCAGTTCTTC. It encodes CASSESSGKRGEQFF.

The rearrangement uses TRBV2 and TRBJ1-1; D remains unclear. CDR1 and CDR2 from the germline V gene are SNHLY and FYNNEI. CDR3 length: 13 residues. V lost 0 bases to trimming and J lost 7 bases, with 9 bases between them. In nucleotides, the CDR3 is TGTGCCAGCAGTGAAGCGCGAGGGAATGAAGCTTTCTTT. This codes for CASSEARGNEAFF.

This chain connects TRBV7-9 to TRBJ1-4; D remains unclear. V was clipped by 5 bases and J by 4 bases, with 11 bases between them. CDR3 length: 14 residues. The germline V gene has CDR1 SEHNR and CDR2 FQNEAQ (reference sequence). The CDR3 bases are TGTGCCAGCAGCCACGCGGGGTTTAATGAAAAACTGTTTTTT. It is translated as CASSHAGFNEKLFF.

This chain uses TRBV18 with TRBJ2-7, with 8 nucleotides matching TRBD1. With 2 bases clipped from V and 6 bases from J, the junction kept 3 bases outside the gene matches. CDR1 is KGHSH, CDR2 LQKENI, per germline. The CDR3 length is 13 residues. CDR3 region: CASSPGQGVEQYF. The CDR3 region has the DNA TGTGCCAGCTCACCAGGACAGGGCGTCGAGCAGTACTTC.

V and J are TRBV2 and TRBJ2-7; possible D gene TRBD1, 5 bases. Germline V gene data show CDR1 as SNHLY and CDR2 as FYNNEI. Trimming took 7 bases from V and 5 from J, leaving 21 bases between them. The CDR3 contains 15 residues. CDR3 nucleotide sequence: TGTGCCAGCAAGTGGCAGGTCCAAGGGGTAGACGAGCAGTACTTC. Residues: CASKWQVQGVDEQYF.

This chain joins TRBV27 and TRBJ1-5; D unresolved. CDR1 is MNHEY, CDR2 SMNVEV, per germline (reference sequence). Trimming removed 2 bases at V and 9 bases at J, with 14 bases between. CDR3 length: 14 amino acids. Here the CDR3 reads CASSLEALSGPQHF. The DNA for the CDR3 is TGTGCCAGCAGTTTAGAGGCCCTCTCTGGGCCCCAGCATTTT.

This sequence joins TRBV30 and TRBJ1-5; 8 bases line up with TRBD1. CDR1 is GTSNPN, CDR2 SVGIG, per germline (reference sequence). CDR3 length: 14 amino acids. V lost 2 bases, J lost 7 bases, and 7 bases stayed unmatched. CDR3: CAWSRTGYDQPQHF. CDR3 coding DNA: TGTGCCTGGAGTCGGACAGGGTATGACCAGCCCCAGCATTTT.

The chain uses TRBV2 and TRBJ2-7; 14 bases are shared with TRBD2. With V trimmed by 7 bases and J by 7 bases, 6 bases remained unmatched. This CDR3 is 14 amino acids long. Germline V gives CDR1 SNHLY, CDR2 FYNNEI. This CDR3 is CASTATSGRGEQYF. CDR3 bases: TGTGCCAGCACCGCGACTAGCGGGAGGGGAGAGCAGTACTTC.

The chain is built from TRBV28 and TRBJ1-2; tentatively, D is TRBD1 (6 bases). CDR1 and CDR2 (germline): MDHEN, SYDVKM. The CDR3 spans 15 residues. The V gene lost 1 base and the J gene lost 8 bases, with 17 bases spanning the gap. The CDR3 reads CASSLSGQGTGGYTF. Written as DNA, the CDR3 is TGTGCCAGCAGTTTATCGGGGCAGGGGACGGGCGGCTACACCTTC.

The rearrangement uses TRBV27 and TRBJ2-1, with 7 nucleotides matching TRBD2. The V segment lost 5 bases and the J segment 6 bases; nucleotides outside the gene matches: 7. Germline V lookup: CDR1 MNHEY, CDR2 SMNVEV (reference sequence). The CDR3 is 14 amino acids. The CDR3 reads CASSPGTTGNEQFF. The CDR3 DNA reads TGTGCCAGCAGTCCCGGGACTACGGGCAATGAGCAGTTCTTC.